This T cell receptor beta chain appears in the sequencing data of a study of T cells in localized non-small cell lung cancer. This CDR3 has 16 residues. Germline V gene lookup returns CDR1 SGDLS and CDR2 YYNGEE. Germline trimming cut 3 bases from V and 0 bases from J; bases unmatched to any gene: 1. TCRdb's copy holds only in-frame clones and misses some; the assay was immunoSEQ multiplex PCR. The sample has under 150,000 clones; about 90% are singletons. This clone was counted only a few times. What it binds is unknown. Study outcomes and limitations: Elevated blood T cell density was associated with longer overall survival. The greatest T cell clonality was found in uninvolved adjacent lung (higher than in tumor).

The clonotype was recovered from an older female donor with stage I lung adenocarcinoma. The chain has TRBV9 and TRBJ2-2; 11 bases match TRBD1. The starting material was peripheral blood, obtained before any cancer treatment. CDR3 nucleotides: TGTGCCAGCAGCGGGACAGGGGGCGCGAACACCGGGGAGCTGTTTTTT. Amino acids: CASSGTGGANTGELFF.